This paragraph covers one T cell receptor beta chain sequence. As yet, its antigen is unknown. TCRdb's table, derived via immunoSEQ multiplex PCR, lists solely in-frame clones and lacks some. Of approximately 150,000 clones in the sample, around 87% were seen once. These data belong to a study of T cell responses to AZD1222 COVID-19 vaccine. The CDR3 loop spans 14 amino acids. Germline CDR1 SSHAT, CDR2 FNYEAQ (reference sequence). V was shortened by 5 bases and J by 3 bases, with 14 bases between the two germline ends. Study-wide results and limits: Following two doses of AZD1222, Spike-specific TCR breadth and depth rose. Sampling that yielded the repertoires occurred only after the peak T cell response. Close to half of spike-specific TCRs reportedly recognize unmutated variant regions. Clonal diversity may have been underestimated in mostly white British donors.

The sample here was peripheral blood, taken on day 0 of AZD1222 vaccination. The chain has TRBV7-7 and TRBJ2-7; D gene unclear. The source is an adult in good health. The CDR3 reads CASSPIGIFYEQYF. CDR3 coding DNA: TGTGCCAGCAGCCCCATTGGGATCTTCTACGAGCAGTACTTC. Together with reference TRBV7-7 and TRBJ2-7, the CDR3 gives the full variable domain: GAGVSQSPRYKVTKRGQDVTLRCDPISSHATLYWYQQALGQGPEFLTYFNYEAQPDKSGLPSDRFSAERPEGSISTLTIQRTEQRDSAMYRCASSPIGIFYEQYFGPGTRLTVT.